The entry below describes one T cell receptor beta chain. No antigen is known for it. This specimen belongs to a study of beta chain features in type 1 diabetes. Study-wide results and caveats: Diminished insertions and augmented deletions at VDJ junctions characterized type 1 diabetes patients.

The study reverse transcribed the entire isolated RNA, so it sequenced expressed TCRB transcripts. Naive, central memory and regulatory T cell samples produced a mean of approximately 4 million reads. Sequencing was performed with immunoSEQ multiplex PCR; in TCRdb, only in-frame clones are kept and a portion is missing. The sample lists roughly 140,000 clones, approximately 52% occurring once. This receptor was obtained from a young man in good health. The sequenced sample consisted of Tregs from blood.

The CDR3 DNA follows: TGTGCCAGCAGTGGGGGGGGGAGATCCTACGAGCAGTACTTC. Amino acids: CASSGGGRSYEQYF. This rearrangement joins TRBV28 to TRBJ2-7; TRBD2 matches at 7 bases. The CDR3 contains 14 residues. V shed 5 bases, J shed 1 base, and the junction held 5 bases outside the gene matches. Germline values: CDR1 MDHEN, CDR2 SYDVKM.